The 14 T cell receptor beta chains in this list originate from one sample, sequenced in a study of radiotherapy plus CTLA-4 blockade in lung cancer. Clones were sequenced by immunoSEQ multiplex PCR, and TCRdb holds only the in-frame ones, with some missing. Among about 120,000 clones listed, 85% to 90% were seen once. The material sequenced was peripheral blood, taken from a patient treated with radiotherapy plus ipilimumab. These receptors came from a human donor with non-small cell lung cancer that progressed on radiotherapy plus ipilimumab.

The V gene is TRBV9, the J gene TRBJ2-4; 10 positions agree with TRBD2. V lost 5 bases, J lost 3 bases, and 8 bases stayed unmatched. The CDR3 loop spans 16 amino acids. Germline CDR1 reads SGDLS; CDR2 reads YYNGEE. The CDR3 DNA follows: TGTGCCAGCAGTCCTAGCGGGAGTATGGGCAAAAACATTCAGTACTTC. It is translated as CASSPSGSMGKNIQYF.

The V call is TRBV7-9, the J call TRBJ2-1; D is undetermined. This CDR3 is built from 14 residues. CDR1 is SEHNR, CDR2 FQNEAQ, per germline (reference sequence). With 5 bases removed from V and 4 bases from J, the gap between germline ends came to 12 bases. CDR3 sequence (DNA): TGTGCCAGCAGCCCTAGGGAAGGATACAATGAGCAGTTCTTC. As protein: CASSPREGYNEQFF.

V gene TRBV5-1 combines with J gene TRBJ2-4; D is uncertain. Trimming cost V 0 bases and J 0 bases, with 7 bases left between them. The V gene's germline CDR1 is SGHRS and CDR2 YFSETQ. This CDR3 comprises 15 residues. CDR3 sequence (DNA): TGCGCCAGCAGCTTGGAGGCCACAGCCAAAAACATTCAGTACTTC. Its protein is CASSLEATAKNIQYF.

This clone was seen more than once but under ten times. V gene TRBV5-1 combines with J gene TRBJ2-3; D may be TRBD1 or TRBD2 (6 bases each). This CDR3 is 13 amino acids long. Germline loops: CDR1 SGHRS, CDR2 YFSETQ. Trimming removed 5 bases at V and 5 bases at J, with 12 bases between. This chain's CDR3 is CASRLAGQDTQYF. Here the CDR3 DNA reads TGCGCCAGCAGACTCGCGGGACAAGATACGCAGTATTTT.

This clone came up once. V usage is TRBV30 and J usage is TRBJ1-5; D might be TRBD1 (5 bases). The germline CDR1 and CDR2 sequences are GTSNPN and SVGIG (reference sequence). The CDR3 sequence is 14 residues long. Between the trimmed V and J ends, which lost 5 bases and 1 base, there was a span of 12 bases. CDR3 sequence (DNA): TGTGCCTGGGTCAGGGAGGGCAGCAATCAGCCCCAGCATTTT. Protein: CAWVREGSNQPQHF.

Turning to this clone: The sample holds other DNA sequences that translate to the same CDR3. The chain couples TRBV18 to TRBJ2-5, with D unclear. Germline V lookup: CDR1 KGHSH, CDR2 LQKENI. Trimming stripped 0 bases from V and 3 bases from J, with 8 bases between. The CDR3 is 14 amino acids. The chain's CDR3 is CASSPPSRKETQYF. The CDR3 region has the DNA TGTGCCAGCTCACCACCATCGCGGAAAGAGACCCAGTACTTC.

CDR3 loop: CASSLGVSGANVLTF. The CDR3 DNA reads TGCGCCAGCAGCTTGGGAGTGTCTGGGGCCAACGTCCTGACTTTC. The chain joins TRBV5-1 to TRBJ2-6, with D unresolved. The germline CDR1 and CDR2 sequences are SGHRS and YFSETQ. This CDR3 is built from 15 residues. Trimming removed 0 bases from V and 1 base from J, with 5 bases in between. The full variable domain, rest sourced from reference TRBV5-1 and TRBJ2-6, is KAGVTQTPRYLIKTRGQQVTLSCSPISGHRSVSWYQQTPGQGLQFLFEYFSETQRNKGNFPGRFSGRQFSNSRSEMNVSTLELGDSALYLCASSLGVSGANVLTFGAGSRLTVL.

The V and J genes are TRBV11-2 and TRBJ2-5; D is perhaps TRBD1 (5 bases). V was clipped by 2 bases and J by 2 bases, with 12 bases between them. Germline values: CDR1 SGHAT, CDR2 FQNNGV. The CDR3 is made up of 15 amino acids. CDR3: CASSLPGRSQETQYF. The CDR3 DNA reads TGTGCCAGCAGCTTACCAGGGCGAAGTCAAGAGACCCAGTACTTC.

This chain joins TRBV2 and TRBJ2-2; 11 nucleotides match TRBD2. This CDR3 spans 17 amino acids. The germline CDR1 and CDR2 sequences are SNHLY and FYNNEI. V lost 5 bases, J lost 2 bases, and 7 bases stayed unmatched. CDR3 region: CASSPPTSGVNTGELFF. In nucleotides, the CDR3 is TGTGCCAGCAGTCCCCCGACTAGCGGGGTCAACACCGGGGAGCTGTTTTTT.

This CDR3 reads CASSSGGNTEAFF. CDR3 nucleotides: TGTGCCAGCAGCTCCGGGGGGAACACTGAAGCTTTCTTT. This chain connects TRBV7-8 to TRBJ1-1, with TRBD1 as a possible D gene (5 bases). The CDR3 extends over 13 amino acids. Per germline, CDR1 SGHVS and CDR2 FQNEAQ. Trimming took 4 bases from V and 1 from J, leaving 7 bases between them.

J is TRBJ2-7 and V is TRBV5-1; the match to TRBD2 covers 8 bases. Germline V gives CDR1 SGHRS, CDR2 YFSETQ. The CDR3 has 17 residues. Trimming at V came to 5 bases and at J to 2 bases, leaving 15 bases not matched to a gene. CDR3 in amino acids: CASSWPHNTSGTYEQYF. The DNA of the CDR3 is TGCGCCAGCAGTTGGCCCCACAACACTAGCGGCACCTACGAGCAGTACTTC.

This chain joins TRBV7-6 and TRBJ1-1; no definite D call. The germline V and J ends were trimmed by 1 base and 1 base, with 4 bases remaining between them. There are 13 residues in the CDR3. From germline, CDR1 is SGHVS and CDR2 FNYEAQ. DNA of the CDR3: TGTGCCAGCAGCTTAGTAGGGAACACTGAAGCTTTCTTT. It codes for CASSLVGNTEAFF.

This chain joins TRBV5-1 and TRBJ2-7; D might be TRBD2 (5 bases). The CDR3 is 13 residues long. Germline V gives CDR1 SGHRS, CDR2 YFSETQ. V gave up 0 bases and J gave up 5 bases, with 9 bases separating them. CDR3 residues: CASSLALGDEQYF. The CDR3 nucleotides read TGCGCCAGCAGCTTGGCCCTCGGGGACGAGCAGTACTTC.

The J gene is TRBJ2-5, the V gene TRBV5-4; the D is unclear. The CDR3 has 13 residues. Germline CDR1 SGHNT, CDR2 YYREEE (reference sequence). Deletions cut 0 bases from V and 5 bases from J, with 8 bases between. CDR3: CASSLGKWETQYF. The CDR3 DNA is TGTGCCAGCAGCTTGGGCAAGTGGGAGACCCAGTACTTC.